Following are 25 T cell receptor beta chains from one sample sequenced in a study of blood T cell repertoires in COVID-19. Sequenced by immunoSEQ multiplex PCR; TCRdb stores in-frame clones only, minus some. There are approximately 300,000 clones in the sample; approximately 92% occur only once, and approximately 17% lies in the top ten. Sequencing used PBMCs or T cells enriched from blood (not recorded which). These receptors came from a woman aged 25 to 45 who had recovered from COVID-19.

This chain connects TRBV5-8 to TRBJ1-2, with D possibly TRBD1 on 6 matching bases. CDR1 and CDR2 (germline): SGHTS, YDEGEE. This CDR3 comprises 13 residues. V lost 4 bases and J lost 8, with 15 bases in between. The CDR3 loop reads CASSDRGGWGYTF. CDR3 in DNA: TGTGCCAGCAGCGATCGGGGGGGCTGGGGCTACACCTTC.

The chain links TRBV5-1 to TRBJ2-7; D perhaps matches TRBD1 (5 bases). The CDR3 is 14 amino acids. Germline CDR1 reads SGHRS; CDR2 reads YFSETQ. Trimming removed 2 bases at V and 4 bases at J, with 13 bases between. The DNA for the CDR3 is TGCGCCAGCAGCTTCTACACAGGAGAGTACGAGCAGTACTTC. It encodes CASSFYTGEYEQYF.

This chain connects TRBV18 to TRBJ2-1; D is undetermined. Germline V CDR1 and CDR2: KGHSH, LQKENI. The CDR3 is 12 amino acids. V lost 3 bases and J 6 bases, leaving 6 bases between the germline ends. The CDR3 nucleotides are TGTGCCAGCTCACCCTTCAGCAATGAGCAGTTCTTC. The encoded protein is CASSPFSNEQFF.

The chain employs TRBV24-1 and TRBJ2-2; 7 bases are a match to TRBD2. Germline assignment: CDR1 KGHDR and CDR2 SFDVKD. The CDR3 extends over 13 amino acids. The V gene end was trimmed by 4 bases and the J gene end by 8 bases; junction bases not matched to a gene: 3. The CDR3 nucleotides are TGTGCCACCAGTGACAGACTAGCTGGGGAGCTGTTTTTT. This translates into CATSDRLAGELFF.

The genes are TRBV7-8 and TRBJ2-7; 9 bases map to TRBD2. V lost 3 bases to trimming and J lost 4 bases; unmatched junction nucleotides: 10. The CDR3 runs to 16 residues. Germline-derived CDR1 and CDR2 are SGHVS and FQNEAQ. The CDR3 protein is CASSFSHGTSQYEQYF. The CDR3 DNA sequence: TGTGCCAGCAGCTTTTCGCATGGGACTAGCCAGTACGAGCAGTACTTC.

The V and J genes are TRBV4-1 and TRBJ2-7; 7 nucleotides agree with TRBD2. The CDR3 covers 15 residues. Germline CDR1 reads MGHRA; CDR2 reads YSYEKL. V dropped 8 bases and J dropped 2; count of bases not matched to a gene: 12. CDR3 DNA sequence: TGCGCCAGCTCCGTACAGGCGGGGGAGGCCTACGAGCAGTACTTC. This encodes CASSVQAGEAYEQYF.

This chain links TRBV28 with TRBJ2-3; 7 bases agree with TRBD1. Unmatched junction bases numbered 5, after V lost 3 bases and J lost 2 bases. This CDR3 contains 15 residues. Germline V lookup: CDR1 MDHEN, CDR2 SYDVKM. The CDR3 sequence: CASSLGTANTDTQYF. The CDR3 nucleotides are TGTGCCAGCAGTTTGGGGACAGCGAACACAGATACGCAGTATTTT.

V is TRBV21-1 and J is TRBJ2-7; the table's D call of TRBD2 was not tested on the DNA. TRBV21-1 is marked as a pseudogene. The length of the CDR3 is 10 residues. CDR3 nucleotides: TGTGCCAGCAGCCTCGGGACTCCTAACTTC. Its protein product is CASSLGTPNF.

This clone was observed a single time. The chain carries TRBV9 and TRBJ2-7; a weak D match, TRBD2 (8 bases). This CDR3 spans 15 amino acids. Germline CDR1 SGDLS, CDR2 YYNGEE. V was shortened by 4 bases and J by 2 bases, with 16 bases between the two germline ends. The CDR3 region is CASSPGGTRAYEQYF. The DNA for the CDR3 is TGTGCCAGCAGCCCAGGGGGGACTAGGGCCTACGAGCAGTACTTC.

The chain joins TRBV6-5 to TRBJ2-1; D remains unclear. The ends were cut back, 11 bases at V and 4 bases at J, with 6 bases in the middle. CDR1 and CDR2 (germline): MNHEY, SVGAGI. The CDR3 covers 10 residues. As DNA, the CDR3 is TGTGCCGGCCAGTACAATGAGCAGTTCTTC. Its translation is CAGQYNEQFF.

This sequence joins TRBV9 and TRBJ2-3, with 14 positions matching TRBD2. V gave up 4 bases and J gave up 6 bases; unmatched junction bases: 13. The germline CDR1 and CDR2 sequences are SGDLS and YYNGEE. The CDR3 sequence is 18 residues long. The CDR3 coding sequence is TGTGCCAGCAGCTCCTCGGGACTAGCGGGAGCGACGGGGGATACGCAGTATTTT. Its translation: CASSSSGLAGATGDTQYF.

The V gene is TRBV9, the J gene TRBJ2-7; D is perhaps TRBD2 (5 bases). The CDR3 contains 14 residues. Germline V lookup: CDR1 SGDLS, CDR2 YYNGEE. Trimming took 0 bases from V and 2 from J, leaving 9 bases between them. This CDR3 is CASSVEEVTYEQYF. DNA of the CDR3: TGTGCCAGCAGCGTAGAGGAGGTAACCTACGAGCAGTACTTC.

The chain combines TRBV5-1 with TRBJ2-6; possible D gene TRBD2, 7 bases. Germline V gives CDR1 SGHRS, CDR2 YFSETQ. The ends were cut back, 3 bases at V and 0 bases at J, with 16 bases in the middle. The CDR3 length is 18 residues. The DNA for the CDR3 is TGCGCCAGCAGCTCAAGGGGGGGTCCGAGCTCTGGGGCCAACGTCCTGACTTTC. Translated, it gives CASSSRGGPSSGANVLTF. The entire variable domain, with the rest obtained from reference TRBV5-1 and TRBJ2-6, is as follows: KAGVTQTPRYLIKTRGQQVTLSCSPISGHRSVSWYQQTPGQGLQFLFEYFSETQRNKGNFPGRFSGRQFSNSRSEMNVSTLELGDSALYLCASSSRGGPSSGANVLTFGAGSRLTVL.

The chain recombines TRBV11-2 with TRBJ2-1, with 7 bases matching TRBD2. V dropped 1 base and J dropped 15; count of bases not matched to a gene: 6. Germline loops: CDR1 SGHAT, CDR2 FQNNGV. The CDR3 spans 12 residues. CDR3 sequence: CASSLVPTSPFF. The CDR3 DNA reads as TGTGCCAGCAGCTTAGTGCCGACTAGCCCGTTCTTC. Filled out from reference TRBV11-2 and TRBJ2-1, the complete variable domain reads EAGVAQSPRYKIIEKRQSVAFWCNPISGHATLYWYQQILGQGPKLLIQFQNNGVVDDSQLPKDRFSAERLKGVDSTLKIQPAKLEDSAVYLCASSLVPTSPFFGPGTRLTVL.

The sample holds one count of this clone. V usage is TRBV10-3 and J usage is TRBJ1-1, with TRBD1 matching over 10 bases. The CDR3 loop spans 16 amino acids. Trimming took 11 bases from V and 4 from J; bases not matched to a gene: 16. Germline values: CDR1 ENHRY, CDR2 SYGVKD. CDR3: CASRPGTGVEGTEAFF. For the CDR3, the DNA is TGTGCCTCCCGTCCCGGGACAGGGGTCGAAGGCACTGAAGCTTTCTTT.

The chain is built from TRBV15 and TRBJ1-2; D gene unclear. The germline CDR1 and CDR2 sequences are LNHNV and YYDKDF (reference sequence). V lost 1 base to trimming and J lost 8 bases, with 8 bases between them. The length of the CDR3 is 12 residues. The CDR3 region is CATSRVESGYTF. CDR3 bases: TGTGCCACCAGCAGAGTGGAGAGCGGCTACACCTTC.

The chain has TRBV19 and TRBJ2-1, with 10 bases that match TRBD1. With 6 bases clipped from V and 4 bases from J, the junction kept 6 bases outside the gene matches. This CDR3 region has 15 residues. The germline V gene encodes CDR1 LNHDA and CDR2 SQIVND (reference sequence). The DNA of the CDR3 is TGTGCCAGTAGGGAAAGGACAGGGGGATACAATGAGCAGTTCTTC. Its protein is CASRERTGGYNEQFF.

The J gene is TRBJ1-4, the V gene TRBV6-5; TRBD1 agrees at 7 bases. Germline-derived CDR1 and CDR2 are MNHEY and SVGAGI. Trimming removed 0 bases from V and 8 bases from J; junction bases left unmatched: 6. The CDR3 spans 15 residues. This chain's CDR3 is CASSYSRQGGEKLFF. The CDR3 nucleotides are TGTGCCAGCAGTTACTCAAGGCAGGGGGGCGAAAAACTGTTTTTT.

The V and J genes are TRBV19 and TRBJ1-1; D might be TRBD1 (5 bases). The germline CDR1 and CDR2 sequences are LNHDA and SQIVND (reference sequence). Trimming shortened V by 6 bases and J by 1 base, and 9 bases separated the two germline ends. This CDR3 contains 13 residues. The CDR3 DNA follows: TGTGCCAGTAGGACAGAAACGAACACTGAAGCTTTCTTT. As protein: CASRTETNTEAFF.

The J gene is TRBJ1-6, the V gene TRBV27; D possibly corresponds to TRBD1 (6 bases). The CDR3 totals 14 residues. Germline V CDR1 and CDR2: MNHEY, SMNVEV (reference sequence). V was pared by 6 bases and J by 10 bases, with 16 bases between. The CDR3 is CASRVGDRKSPLHF. The CDR3 nucleotides read TGTGCCAGCAGGGTCGGTGACAGGAAATCACCCCTCCACTTT.

The gene calls are TRBV4-2 and TRBJ2-5; 7 nucleotides line up with TRBD2. This CDR3 region has 14 residues. Germline V gene lookup returns CDR1 LGHNA and CDR2 YNFKEQ. The trim removed 1 base at V and 5 bases at J, leaving 4 bases unmatched. Here the CDR3 DNA reads TGTGCCAGCAGCCAAGGGACTAGTCGGGAGACCCAGTACTTC. This translates into CASSQGTSRETQYF.

The J gene is TRBJ2-7, the V gene TRBV2, with D maybe TRBD1 (5 bases). This CDR3 is 14 amino acids long. Germline V gene lookup returns CDR1 SNHLY and CDR2 FYNNEI. Deletions cut 4 bases from V and 0 bases from J, with 10 bases between. DNA of the CDR3: TGTGCCAGCAGTGCCTACAGGAGCTCCTACGAGCAGTACTTC. As protein: CASSAYRSSYEQYF. The full variable domain, in which reference TRBV2 and TRBJ2-7 provide the parts outside the CDR3, is EPEVTQTPSHQVTQMGQEVILRCVPISNHLYFYWYRQILGQKVEFLVSFYNNEISEKSEIFDDQFSVERPDGSNFTLKIRSTKLEDSAMYFCASSAYRSSYEQYFGPGTRLTVT.

The chain employs TRBV4-3 and TRBJ2-1; no clear D. V was shortened by 0 bases and J by 0 bases, with 18 bases between the two germline ends. Germline V gene sequence: CDR1 LGHNA, CDR2 YSLEER. This CDR3 spans 19 amino acids. CDR3 residues: CASSQDPPPLLSSYNEQFF. The CDR3, as DNA: TGCGCCAGCAGCCAAGATCCACCACCCCTACTTAGCTCCTACAATGAGCAGTTCTTC.

The V gene is TRBV6-4, the J gene TRBJ2-1, with 9 bases that match TRBD1. V lost 6 bases and J lost 0; bases outside the gene matches: 3. Germline V gene sequence: CDR1 MRHNA, CDR2 SNTAGT. This CDR3 is 15 amino acids long. The CDR3 nucleotides read TGTGCCAGCAGCCGGGGACAGGGCTCCTACAATGAGCAGTTCTTC. Its translation: CASSRGQGSYNEQFF.

The chain uses TRBV15 and TRBJ1-2; weak D call: TRBD1 (5 bases). V shed 5 bases and J shed 2 bases, with 15 bases lying between them. This CDR3 has 15 residues. CDR1 LNHNV and CDR2 YYDKDF come from the germline V gene (reference sequence). CDR3 nucleotide sequence: TGTGCCACCAGCTTAGACCGGAAGGGGAACTATGGCTACACCTTC. Encoded protein: CATSLDRKGNYGYTF.